This TCR beta chain was recovered during a study of T cells in localized non-small cell lung cancer. Trimming left V 0 bases short and J 0 bases short, with 12 bases between. This CDR3 has 16 amino acids. Germline V CDR1 and CDR2: LNHNV, YYDKDF (reference sequence). The study's findings and limits: Higher blood T cell density went with longer overall survival.

This clone was seen a single time. Its matching antigen is unknown. Sequenced by immunoSEQ multiplex PCR; TCRdb stores in-frame clones only, minus some. The sample contains tens of thousands of clones, 70% to 90% of which appear only once. The source is a man between 35 and 75 years old with stage I squamous cell lung carcinoma. Sequences were derived from peripheral blood, sampled before any cancer treatment. The chain employs TRBV15 and TRBJ2-7; a possible D gene is TRBD1 (5 bases). The CDR3 loop reads CATSRETATYSYEQYF. CDR3 sequence (DNA): TGTGCCACCAGCAGAGAGACAGCTACCTACTCCTACGAGCAGTACTTC.